This is a list of T cell receptor beta chains from one sample in a study of blood T cell repertoires in COVID-19. The table came from immunoSEQ multiplex PCR; TCRdb's copy has only in-frame clones and leaves some out. The sample records around 260,000 clones, approximately 87% being singletons. The sample comprised peripheral blood. The receptors were gathered from a man in his sixties who had recovered from COVID-19. Both conserved end residues are trimmed from each CDR3. D genes are given only for firm matches. Some rows mark clone size as missing; the rest say once, few, many or name a class of expanded clone.

v_gene	d_gene	j_gene	abundance	CDR3aa
TRBV19	NA	TRBJ1-1	NA	ASSFEVRALNTEAF
TRBV11-2	TRBD2	TRBJ2-5	NA	ASSLDTSGKQETQY
TRBV28	NA	TRBJ1-1	NA	ASSLPPTLTEAF
TRBV7-8	NA	TRBJ2-1	NA	ASSLGLLRDYNEQF
TRBV5-5	NA	TRBJ1-5	NA	ASSLGPLGSNQPQH
TRBV7-9	TRBD2	TRBJ2-1	few	ASSDTSGSFYNEQF
TRBV19	TRBD2	TRBJ2-5	NA	ASSIPGLAGVGETQY
TRBV28	TRBD1	TRBJ1-5	NA	ASRQGPQPQH
TRBV6-5	NA	TRBJ1-2	once	ASRRGRRDYGYT
TRBV24-1	TRBD2	TRBJ2-1	NA	ATSDSRTSGRKEQF
TRBV28	TRBD1	TRBJ1-1	NA	ASSLWGQVTEAF
TRBV24-1	TRBD1	TRBJ2-5	NA	ATSDKQGSRETQY
TRBV5-6	TRBD1	TRBJ1-1	NA	ASSANRGMVAEAF
TRBV18	TRBD1	TRBJ1-6	NA	ASSRDRGRSPLH
TRBV4-2	TRBD2	TRBJ2-1	NA	ASSQGLAGGPSGHEQF
TRBV24-1	NA	TRBJ2-3	NA	ATSDLQGLVADTQY
TRBV2	TRBD1	TRBJ2-7	NA	ASTQGESYEQY
TRBV12-5	TRBD1	TRBJ2-3	NA	ASGLTGGDTQY
TRBV13	TRBD2	TRBJ2-1	once	ASSYGLAGGNNEQF
TRBV28	NA	TRBJ2-7	NA	ASSPLEYRGYEQY
TRBV11-2	TRBD1	TRBJ1-6	NA	ASSLMGQNNSPLH
TRBV7-3	TRBD2	TRBJ2-6	few	ASSPDRAGPGANVLT